Following are 4 T cell receptor beta chains from one sample sequenced in a study of blood T cell repertoires in COVID-19. Clones were sequenced by immunoSEQ multiplex PCR, and TCRdb holds only the in-frame ones, with some missing. Of some 190,000 clones in the sample, about 83% are singletons; the top ten hold around a sixth. Sequencing used peripheral blood. The source of these receptors is a person aged 70 to 85 with COVID-19, enrolled during active disease.

V and J are TRBV7-6 and TRBJ2-2; D remains ambiguous. Germline loops: CDR1 SGHVS, CDR2 FNYEAQ. This CDR3 comprises 17 residues. The V and J ends lost 2 bases and 5 bases respectively, with 18 bases between them. CDR3 in amino acids: CASSLLSTMSATGELFF. CDR3 DNA: TGTGCCAGCAGCTTATTATCTACGATGAGCGCGACCGGGGAGCTGTTTTTT.

The rearrangement links TRBV29-1 to TRBJ1-4; D gene uncertain. The V gene's germline CDR1 is SQVTM and CDR2 ANQGSEA. V was pared by 4 bases and J by 0 bases, with 6 bases between. The CDR3 covers 13 residues. DNA for the CDR3: TGCAGCGTTGGCGGGGCAACTAATGAAAAACTGTTTTTT. This translates into CSVGGATNEKLFF. The complete variable domain, with remaining parts taken from reference TRBV29-1 and TRBJ1-4, reads SAVISQKPSRDICQRGTSLTIQCQVDSQVTMMFWYRQQPGQSLTLIATANQGSEATYESGFVIDKFPISRPNLTFSTLTVSNMSPEDSSIYLCSVGGATNEKLFFGSGTQLSVL.

V is TRBV5-4 and J is TRBJ2-5; 8 positions agree with TRBD2. Germline CDR1 SGHNT, CDR2 YYREEE (reference sequence). The CDR3 has 14 amino acids. V was clipped by 4 bases and J by 9 bases; unmatched bases: 11. CDR3 in amino acids: CASSDSGTSEAQYF. The CDR3 region has the DNA TGTGCCAGCAGCGACTCCGGGACTAGTGAGGCCCAGTACTTC.

V usage is TRBV7-9 and J usage is TRBJ2-5; 8 bases are shared with TRBD2. Germline values: CDR1 SEHNR, CDR2 FQNEAQ (reference sequence). V trimming: 4 bases; J trimming: 4 bases; junction bases outside the gene matches: 5. The CDR3 runs to 14 residues. The CDR3 bases are TGTGCCAGCAGCTCTGGACTAGCTGGAGAGACCCAGTACTTC. This codes for CASSSGLAGETQYF.